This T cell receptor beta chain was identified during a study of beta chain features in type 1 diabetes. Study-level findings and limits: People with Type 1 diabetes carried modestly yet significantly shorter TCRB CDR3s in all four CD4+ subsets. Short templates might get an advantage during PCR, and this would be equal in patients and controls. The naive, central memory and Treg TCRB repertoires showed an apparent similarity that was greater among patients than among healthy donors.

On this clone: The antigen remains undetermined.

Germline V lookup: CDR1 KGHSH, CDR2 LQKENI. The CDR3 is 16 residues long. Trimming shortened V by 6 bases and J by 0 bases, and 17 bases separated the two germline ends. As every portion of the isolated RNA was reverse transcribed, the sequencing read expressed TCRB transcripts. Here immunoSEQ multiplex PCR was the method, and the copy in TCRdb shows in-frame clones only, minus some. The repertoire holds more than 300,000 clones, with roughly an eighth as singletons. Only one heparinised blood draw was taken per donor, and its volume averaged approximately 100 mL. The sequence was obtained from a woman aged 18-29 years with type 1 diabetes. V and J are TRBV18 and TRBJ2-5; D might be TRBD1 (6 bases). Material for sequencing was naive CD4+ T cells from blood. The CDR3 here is CASSPGQGKDQETQYF. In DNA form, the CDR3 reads TGTGCCAGCTCCCCGGGGCAGGGGAAGGACCAAGAGACCCAGTACTTC.